Below, 32 T cell receptor beta chains from the same sample are listed, as sequenced in a study of blood T cell repertoires in COVID-19. Sequenced by immunoSEQ multiplex PCR; TCRdb stores in-frame clones only, minus some. The sample lists about 170,000 clones, around nine tenths occurring once. What was sequenced was peripheral blood. All receptors come from a middle-aged man who had recovered from COVID-19.

The rearrangement uses TRBV5-6 and TRBJ1-6; no clear D. CDR1 and CDR2 from the germline V gene are SGHDT and YYEEEE. The ends were cut back, 0 bases at V and 0 bases at J, with 16 bases in the middle. This CDR3 has 19 amino acids. Written as DNA, the CDR3 is TGTGCCAGCAGCTTGGTGCAGCGTCCGCGGAGCTCCTATAATTCACCCCTCCACTTT. It is translated as CASSLVQRPRSSYNSPLHF.

The chain has TRBV7-8 and TRBJ2-7, with TRBD2 as a possible D gene (6 bases). Trimming took off 5 bases at V and 1 base at J, with 15 bases between the two ends. The CDR3 totals 15 residues. Germline V gene lookup returns CDR1 SGHVS and CDR2 FQNEAQ. CDR3 in amino acids: CASSLLGGRSYEQYF. The CDR3 nucleotides read TGTGCCAGCAGCCTTTTGGGAGGCCGGTCCTACGAGCAGTACTTC.

This sequence joins TRBV5-6 and TRBJ2-2; tentative D call: TRBD1 (6 bases). With 3 bases removed from V and 3 bases from J, the gap between germline ends came to 18 bases. This CDR3 has 17 residues. Germline CDR1 reads SGHDT; CDR2 reads YYEEEE. The CDR3 is CASSSRPGASDTGELFF. The CDR3, as DNA: TGTGCCAGCAGCTCGAGACCAGGGGCCTCGGACACCGGGGAGCTGTTTTTT.

The chain employs TRBV5-8 and TRBJ2-5; D not resolved. This CDR3 spans 14 amino acids. Between the trimmed V and J ends, which lost 0 bases and 2 bases, there was a span of 8 bases. Germline V lookup: CDR1 SGHTS, CDR2 YDEGEE. The CDR3 sequence: CASSLGTLQETQYF. The CDR3 DNA reads as TGTGCCAGCAGCTTGGGTACATTACAAGAGACCCAGTACTTC.

The gene calls are TRBV24-1 and TRBJ2-1, with D possibly matching TRBD2 (6 bases). The CDR3 has 15 amino acids. The V gene lost 4 bases and the J gene lost 5 bases, with 14 bases spanning the gap. The germline gives CDR1 KGHDR, CDR2 SFDVKD. The DNA for the CDR3 is TGTGCCACCAGTGAGGTGACTAGGAGTGACAATGAGCAGTTCTTC. It specifies CATSEVTRSDNEQFF.

The rearrangement joins TRBV9 to TRBJ2-3, with D unclear. CDR3 length: 16 residues. CDR1 and CDR2 (germline): SGDLS, YYNGEE. The germline V and J ends were trimmed by 0 bases and 1 base, with 12 bases remaining between them. CDR3 amino acids: CASSVAPLGGTDTQYF. CDR3 nucleotide sequence: TGTGCCAGCAGCGTAGCGCCTCTAGGTGGCACAGATACGCAGTATTTT.

As for this clone: Within the sample, other DNA sequences also encode this same CDR3. This chain uses TRBV7-2 with TRBJ2-5; D call uncertain. CDR1 is SGHTA and CDR2 is FQGNSA in the germline V gene. V gave up 0 bases and J gave up 5 bases, with 10 bases separating them. The CDR3 has 14 amino acids. CDR3 coding DNA: TGTGCCAGCAGCTTAGCGGGTCCCGGGGAGACCCAGTACTTC. Translating gives CASSLAGPGETQYF.

The rearrangement joins TRBV28 to TRBJ1-1; 7 bases fit TRBD1. Losses at the gene ends were 11 bases for V and 1 base for J; bases not matched to a gene: 7. This CDR3 has 13 residues. Germline-derived CDR1 and CDR2 are MDHEN and SYDVKM. CDR3 sequence reads: CASQGGSNTEAFF. The CDR3 nucleotides are TGTGCCTCCCAGGGGGGCTCGAACACTGAAGCTTTCTTT.

The V call is TRBV4-3, the J call TRBJ1-1; D is possibly TRBD1 (5 bases). Germline loops: CDR1 LGHNA, CDR2 YSLEER. The CDR3 runs 13 residues. Trimming removed 8 bases from V and 0 bases from J, with 10 bases in between. In nucleotides, the CDR3 is TGCGCCAGCCGTCAGGGAATGAACACTGAAGCTTTCTTT. Translating gives CASRQGMNTEAFF.

The chain couples TRBV5-1 to TRBJ2-7, with TRBD2 identical over 12 bases. The germline V gene encodes CDR1 SGHRS and CDR2 YFSETQ. This CDR3 region has 14 residues. The junction had 6 bases not matched to a gene; V was cut back by 4 bases and J by 7 bases. DNA of the CDR3: TGCGCCAGCAGCCCTAGCGGGGGGGGTAGGGAGCAGTACTTC. Protein product: CASSPSGGGREQYF.

V and J are TRBV30 and TRBJ1-5, with 9 bases matching TRBD1. The V gene end was trimmed by 2 bases and the J gene end by 11 bases; junction bases not matched to a gene: 7. CDR3 length equals 13 residues. Germline V CDR1 and CDR2: GTSNPN, SVGIG (reference sequence). The chain's CDR3 is CAWSSLGQGTQHF. The CDR3 DNA is TGTGCCTGGAGTTCTTTAGGACAGGGGACCCAGCATTTT.

The chain couples TRBV29-1 to TRBJ1-2; 7 nucleotides match TRBD1. Trimming cost V 6 bases and J 1 base; bases outside gene matches: 8. Germline V gives CDR1 SQVTM, CDR2 ANQGSEA. The CDR3 extends over 14 amino acids. This CDR3 reads CSVDRQGVNYGYTF. DNA of the CDR3: TGCAGCGTGGATAGACAGGGAGTTAACTATGGCTACACCTTC.

The chain uses TRBV4-1 and TRBJ2-7, with TRBD2 matching 7 bases. The ends lost 0 bases at V and 2 bases at J; junction bases unmatched: 13. Germline V CDR1 and CDR2: MGHRA, YSYEKL. The CDR3 is 18 residues long. This chain's CDR3 is CASSQDPTGGGKTYEQYF. In nucleotides, the CDR3 is TGCGCCAGCAGCCAAGATCCGACGGGGGGTGGTAAGACCTACGAGCAGTACTTC.

The chain joins TRBV6-5 to TRBJ1-3; D perhaps matches TRBD1 (6 bases). V lost 8 bases and J lost 5, with 10 bases in between. CDR1 MNHEY and CDR2 SVGAGI come from the germline V gene. The CDR3 loop spans 12 amino acids. In nucleotides, the CDR3 is TGTGCCAGCTTCGGGACACGAAACACCATATATTTT. Translation: CASFGTRNTIYF.

The rearrangement joins TRBV5-1 to TRBJ2-2; tentative D call: TRBD1 (6 bases). CDR1 and CDR2 from the germline V gene are SGHRS and YFSETQ. V was clipped by 0 bases and J by 8 bases, with 11 bases between them. The CDR3 consists of 14 residues. CDR3 in amino acids: CASSLEAGAGELFF. The CDR3 region has the DNA TGCGCCAGCAGCTTGGAGGCAGGGGCGGGGGAGCTGTTTTTT.

This clone was recorded only once. The J gene is TRBJ2-1, the V gene TRBV9; 11 nucleotides agree with TRBD2. CDR3 size: 15 residues. Germline CDR1 and CDR2: SGDLS and YYNGEE. V lost 3 bases to trimming and J lost 4 bases; unmatched junction nucleotides: 3. The CDR3 DNA is TGTGCCAGCAGCGAGGGGACTAGCGGTTACAATGAGCAGTTCTTC. This codes for CASSEGTSGYNEQFF.

CDR3 DNA sequence: TGTGCCACCAGTGATGTTACAGGGGGCAATCAGCCCCAGCATTTT. This gives the protein CATSDVTGGNQPQHF. The genes are TRBV24-1 and TRBJ1-5; 7 bases align to TRBD1. J gave up 2 bases and V 3 bases, and 3 bases lay outside the gene matches. Germline assignment: CDR1 KGHDR and CDR2 SFDVKD. The CDR3 loop spans 15 amino acids.

J is TRBJ2-3 and V is TRBV11-3; TRBD1 agrees at 8 bases. With 5 bases clipped from V and 4 bases from J, the junction kept 8 bases outside the gene matches. Germline V gene sequence: CDR1 SGHNT, CDR2 YENEEA. The length of the CDR3 is 15 residues. The CDR3 DNA reads TGTGCCAGCAGCACGGACAGGGTACCGCCAGATACGCAGTATTTT. Translating it yields CASSTDRVPPDTQYF.

In its sample, this clone was seen once. The chain is built from TRBV3-1 (or the pseudogene TRBV3-2) and TRBJ2-4, with D maybe TRBD2 (6 bases). V was clipped by 0 bases and J by 1 base, with 22 bases between them. Per germline, CDR1 LGHDT and CDR2 YNNKEL (reference sequence). The CDR3 totals 20 residues. CDR3: CASSQETMVAALGAKNIQYF. DNA for the CDR3: TGTGCCAGCAGCCAAGAAACGATGGTAGCGGCCCTAGGGGCCAAAAACATTCAGTACTTC.

The chain has TRBV7-3 and TRBJ2-2; D unresolved. From germline, CDR1 is SGHTA and CDR2 FQGTGA. The CDR3 has 13 amino acids. The germline V and J ends were trimmed by 4 bases and 4 bases, with 7 bases remaining between them. The DNA of the CDR3 is TGTGCCAGCAGCTCCGAGTTCACCGGGGAGCTGTTTTTT. This translates into CASSSEFTGELFF.

The chain carries TRBV18 and TRBJ1-5; 7 bases map to TRBD1. Germline trimming cut 5 bases from V and 2 bases from J; bases unmatched to any gene: 9. CDR1 and CDR2 (germline): KGHSH, LQKENI. The CDR3 sequence is 16 residues long. In nucleotides, the CDR3 is TGTGCCAGCTCAATAGACAGGGAGCGTGGCAATCAGCCCCAGCATTTT. Its translation: CASSIDRERGNQPQHF.

The CDR3 region is CASSLDPTRTYNEQFF. The CDR3 bases are TGTGCCAGCAGCTTAGACCCGACTAGGACCTACAATGAGCAGTTCTTC. The V gene is TRBV7-2, the J gene TRBJ2-1, with D maybe TRBD2 (6 bases). Trimming removed 1 base at V and 2 bases at J, with 12 bases between. The length of the CDR3 is 16 residues. Germline V gene data show CDR1 as SGHTA and CDR2 as FQGNSA.

The chain couples TRBV18 to TRBJ2-6, with 9 nucleotides matching TRBD1. CDR1 and CDR2 (germline): KGHSH, LQKENI. This CDR3 region has 18 residues. V trimming: 3 bases; J trimming: 0 bases; junction bases outside the gene matches: 6. The CDR3: CASSPRGQGLSGANVLTF. DNA for the CDR3: TGTGCCAGCTCACCTCGGGGACAGGGCCTCTCTGGGGCCAACGTCCTGACTTTC.

The chain is built from TRBV2 and TRBJ1-5; 7 positions match TRBD1. Germline loops: CDR1 SNHLY, CDR2 FYNNEI. The CDR3 extends over 14 amino acids. With V trimmed by 3 bases and J by 7 bases, 6 bases remained unmatched. The CDR3 reads CASSDKTGRQPQHF. In DNA form, the CDR3 reads TGTGCCAGCAGTGATAAGACAGGGAGGCAGCCCCAGCATTTT.

The V and J genes are TRBV25-1 and TRBJ2-7; TRBD2 matches at 7 bases. The junction had 1 base not matched to a gene; V was cut back by 4 bases and J by 1 base. Germline assignment: CDR1 MGHDK and CDR2 SYGVNS. The CDR3 is 13 residues long. CDR3 protein: CASSGGLSYEQYF. CDR3 DNA: TGTGCCAGCAGTGGGGGACTATCCTACGAGCAGTACTTC.

V usage is TRBV28 and J usage is TRBJ2-7, with D maybe TRBD1 (8 bases). The germline CDR1 and CDR2 sequences are MDHEN and SYDVKM. The CDR3 extends over 15 amino acids. Trimming left V 4 bases short and J 3 bases short, with 16 bases between. Written as DNA, the CDR3 is TGTGCCAGCAGTTCGTCGGACAGGGAGGGCTACGAGCAGTACTTC. The encoded protein is CASSSSDREGYEQYF.

This rearrangement joins TRBV27 to TRBJ1-2; 7 positions match TRBD1. Germline CDR1 MNHEY, CDR2 SMNVEV (reference sequence). The ends lost 3 bases at V and 4 bases at J; junction bases unmatched: 11. This CDR3 has 16 amino acids. The CDR3: CASSFRQGGGSYGYTF. CDR3 coding DNA: TGTGCCAGCAGTTTCCGACAGGGTGGGGGATCCTATGGCTACACCTTC.

This clone came up once. J is TRBJ1-2 and V is TRBV5-6; no firm D call. The V gene's germline CDR1 is SGHDT and CDR2 YYEEEE. The V end was cut by 0 bases, the J end by 8 bases, with 8 bases between. The CDR3 loop spans 12 amino acids. CDR3 region: CASSLAAGGYTF. The DNA for the CDR3 is TGTGCCAGCAGCTTGGCCGCCGGGGGCTACACCTTC.

This clone was observed a single time. The V call is TRBV30, the J call TRBJ2-7; D might be TRBD1 (6 bases). CDR3 length equals 13 residues. V lost 7 bases to trimming and J lost 1 base, with 14 bases between them. Germline V gene lookup returns CDR1 GTSNPN and CDR2 SVGIG (reference sequence). CDR3 sequence: CASGRQVSYEQYF. The CDR3 region has the DNA TGTGCCTCCGGAAGACAGGTTTCCTACGAGCAGTACTTC.

The chain links TRBV14 to TRBJ1-1; the D gene is possibly TRBD1 (5 bases). CDR3 length equals 18 residues. The germline V gene encodes CDR1 SGHDN and CDR2 FVKESK. Trimming cost V 2 bases and J 0 bases, with 19 bases left between them. This chain's CDR3 is CASSQKLSTVYMNTEAFF. CDR3 sequence (DNA): TGTGCCAGCAGCCAAAAACTCTCGACAGTCTACATGAACACTGAAGCTTTCTTT.

V gene TRBV29-1 combines with J gene TRBJ2-7; 7 nucleotides line up with TRBD1. This CDR3 is 12 amino acids long. Per germline, CDR1 SQVTM and CDR2 ANQGSEA. J lost 1 base, V lost 7 bases, and 4 bases had no gene match. The CDR3 is CSGYRGSYEQYF. CDR3 bases: TGCAGCGGTTACAGGGGATCCTACGAGCAGTACTTC.

V and J are TRBV28 and TRBJ1-1; the D is unclear. The V and J ends lost 3 bases and 2 bases respectively, with 13 bases between them. CDR1 is MDHEN and CDR2 is SYDVKM in the germline V gene. CDR3 size: 15 residues. The CDR3 protein is CASSFQASINTEAFF. The DNA for the CDR3 is TGTGCCAGCAGTTTCCAGGCTTCGATCAACACTGAAGCTTTCTTT.